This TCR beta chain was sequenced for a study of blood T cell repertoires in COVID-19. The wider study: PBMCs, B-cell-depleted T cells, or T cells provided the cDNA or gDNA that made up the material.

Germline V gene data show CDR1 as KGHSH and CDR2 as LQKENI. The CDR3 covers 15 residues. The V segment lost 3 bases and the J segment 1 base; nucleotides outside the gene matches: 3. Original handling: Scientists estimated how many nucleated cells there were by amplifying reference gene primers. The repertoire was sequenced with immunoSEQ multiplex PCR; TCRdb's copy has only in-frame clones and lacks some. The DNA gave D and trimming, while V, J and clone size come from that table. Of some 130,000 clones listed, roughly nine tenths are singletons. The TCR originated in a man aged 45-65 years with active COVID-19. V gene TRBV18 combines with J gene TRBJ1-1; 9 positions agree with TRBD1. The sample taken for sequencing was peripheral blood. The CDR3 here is CASSPPGQGNTEAFF. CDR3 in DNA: TGTGCCAGCTCACCGCCGGGACAGGGGAACACTGAAGCTTTCTTT.